This T cell receptor beta chain was identified during a study of blood T cell repertoires in COVID-19. Study-level information: Donors in the United States, Italy and Spain gave samples during acute or convalescent COVID-19. Nucleic acid was either cDNA or gDNA, and it came from T cells, B-cell-depleted T cells, or PBMCs.

CDR3 length equals 14 residues. J lost 7 bases, V lost 4 bases, and 8 bases had no gene match. Germline V CDR1 and CDR2: MNHEY, SVGAGI. Generated by immunoSEQ multiplex PCR, the TCRdb table keeps only in-frame clones and is missing some. Here the sample spans roughly 49,000 clones, around 78% being singletons. This clonotype was sampled from a human donor in a cohort sampled during active COVID-19. The source material was peripheral blood. The chain has TRBV6-5 and TRBJ1-2; TRBD1 agrees at 8 bases. The CDR3 region has the DNA TGTGCCAGCAGTTTATTATCAGGGGGCTCTGGCTACACCTTC. Translated: CASSLLSGGSGYTF.